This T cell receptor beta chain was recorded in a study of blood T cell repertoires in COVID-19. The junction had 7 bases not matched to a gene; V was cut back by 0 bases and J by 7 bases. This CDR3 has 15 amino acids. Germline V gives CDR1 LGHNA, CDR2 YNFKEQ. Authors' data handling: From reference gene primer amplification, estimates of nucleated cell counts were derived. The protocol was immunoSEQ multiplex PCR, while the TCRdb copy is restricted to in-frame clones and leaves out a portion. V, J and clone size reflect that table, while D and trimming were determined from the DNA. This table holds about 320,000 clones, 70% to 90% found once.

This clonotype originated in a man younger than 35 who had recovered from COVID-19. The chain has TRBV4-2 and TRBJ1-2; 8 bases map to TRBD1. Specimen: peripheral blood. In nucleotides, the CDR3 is TGTGCCAGCAGCCAAGATTCAGGGGGCGTCGGTGGCTACACCTTC. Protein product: CASSQDSGGVGGYTF.